Following are 4 T cell receptor beta chains from one sample sequenced in a study of CD8 T cells in ankylosing spondylitis. TCRdb fed the 5' RACE reads into MiXCR, producing one record per CDR3 protein. The sample carries fewer than 200,000 distinct CDR3 sequences, around a sixth recorded once. Sequencing used blood, either unsorted or a sorted T cell fraction (not recorded which). Receptors were obtained from a male donor under 30 with ankylosing spondylitis or in good health (not recorded which).

The chain couples TRBV4-1 to TRBJ1-1; tentatively, D is TRBD1 (5 bases). V lost 8 bases and J 2 bases, leaving 21 bases between the germline ends. This CDR3 comprises 16 residues. Per germline, CDR1 MGHRA and CDR2 YSYEKL. This chain's CDR3 is CASLTPGLNSNTEAFF. CDR3 DNA sequence: TGCGCCAGCCTTACACCGGGGCTCAATTCCAACACTGAAGCTTTCTTT.

This clonotype was seen ten or more times. The gene calls are TRBV4-2 and TRBJ1-1; a weak D match, TRBD1 (5 bases). Trimming removed 1 base at V and 3 bases at J, with 15 bases between. The length of the CDR3 is 16 residues. Germline loops: CDR1 LGHNA, CDR2 YNFKEQ. The CDR3 loop is CASSQVGSPGDTEAFF. CDR3 bases: TGTGCCAGCAGCCAAGTCGGGTCCCCGGGGGACACTGAAGCTTTCTTT.

This clonotype was found many times. The chain uses TRBV5-1 and TRBJ2-1; 8 positions match TRBD1. Germline assignment: CDR1 SGHRS and CDR2 YFSETQ. The V segment lost 2 bases and the J segment 4 bases; nucleotides outside the gene matches: 5. This CDR3 region has 15 residues. CDR3 region: CASSLLGQEYNEQFF. For the CDR3, the DNA is TGCGCCAGCAGCTTACTGGGACAGGAATACAATGAGCAGTTCTTC.

This clonotype came up many times. V gene TRBV12-3 or TRBV12-4 combines with J gene TRBJ1-2; 12 bases are a match to TRBD1. The V gene end was trimmed by 1 base and the J gene end by 8 bases; junction bases not matched to a gene: 8. CDR3 length: 16 residues. CDR3 in DNA: TGTGCCAGCAGTTTAGGAAGGGACAGGGGGCGAAGCGGCTACACCTTC. Translation gives CASSLGRDRGRSGYTF.